The 28 T cell receptor beta chains given below trace back to one sample, sequenced in a study of blood T cell repertoires in COVID-19 (dated by TCRdb to about 2020). To prepare the library, the immunoSEQ multiplex PCR assay was applied. Entries here come from immuneACCESS through TCRdb and include only in-frame sequences with V and J called. Some clones fail to appear in such tables; in the studies checked, an unresolved V gene covers under half of the shortfall, and the cause of the remainder is unknown. Across this sample there are about 57,000 clones, with 70% to 80% seen only once. Approximately 30% of the sample is held by the ten biggest clonotypes. Sequencing input: peripheral blood. These receptors were obtained from a human donor in a cohort sampled during active COVID-19.

This clone was found a few times. CDR3 residues: CASSEGTTSYNEQFF. The CDR3 DNA reads as TGCGCCAGCAGTGAAGGCACTACCTCCTACAATGAGCAGTTCTTC. The chain employs TRBV10-2 and TRBJ2-1; no reliable D call. Between the trimmed V and J ends, which lost 3 bases and 0 bases, there was a span of 9 bases. In germline, CDR1 is WSHSY, CDR2 SAAADI. CDR3 length: 15 amino acids.

This clone has just one count. The chain links TRBV3-1 (or the pseudogene TRBV3-2) to TRBJ2-1; 14 bases align to TRBD2. The CDR3 has 16 residues. The ends lost 1 base at V and 8 bases at J; junction bases unmatched: 4. CDR1 and CDR2 (germline): LGHDT, YNNKEL (reference sequence). The CDR3, as DNA: TGTGCCAGCAGCCAAGTCGGGACTAGCGGGAGACATGAGCAGTTCTTC. Its protein is CASSQVGTSGRHEQFF.

The DNA of the CDR3 is TGTGCCAGCAGCGGAACGAGCCTTAGCGGGAGGGCAAAATCCTACAATGAGCAGTTCTTC. Protein: CASSGTSLSGRAKSYNEQFF. The chain recombines TRBV11-3 with TRBJ2-1; 11 positions match TRBD2. Germline values: CDR1 SGHNT, CDR2 YENEEA. The CDR3 consists of 20 residues. The trim removed 5 bases at V and 1 base at J, leaving 16 bases unmatched.

The genes are TRBV2 and TRBJ2-7, with D possibly TRBD2 on 6 matching bases. V gave up 7 bases and J gave up 6 bases, with 19 bases separating them. Germline loops: CDR1 SNHLY, CDR2 FYNNEI. This CDR3 is 14 amino acids long. CDR3 sequence (DNA): TGTGCCAGCAACCCCAGGGAACTAGCATTCGAGCAGTACTTC. Its protein is CASNPRELAFEQYF.

This clone has at least ten counts. This chain links TRBV5-6 with TRBJ1-1, with D hard to call. Germline V gene data show CDR1 as SGHDT and CDR2 as YYEEEE. Trimming left V 0 bases short and J 1 base short, with 10 bases between. This CDR3 region has 15 residues. The CDR3 is CASSLAPTRNTEAFF. The CDR3 DNA is TGTGCCAGCAGCTTGGCCCCCACAAGGAACACTGAAGCTTTCTTT.

V gene TRBV7-9 combines with J gene TRBJ1-1, with D unresolved. Between the trimmed V and J ends, which lost 3 bases and 1 base, there was a span of 12 bases. In germline, CDR1 is SEHNR, CDR2 FQNEAQ (reference sequence). The CDR3 is made up of 15 amino acids. The CDR3 region has the DNA TGTGCCAGCAGCTTCCCAGGCCTTAAGAACACTGAAGCTTTCTTT. Protein: CASSFPGLKNTEAFF.

The chain uses TRBV10-2 and TRBJ2-5; D is uncertain. This CDR3 contains 13 residues. The germline V gene has CDR1 WSHSY and CDR2 SAAADI. V dropped 4 bases and J dropped 0 bases, with 6 bases sitting between them. CDR3 nucleotide sequence: TGCGCCAGCAGTGCCGCGTACCAAGAGACCCAGTACTTC. This gives the protein CASSAAYQETQYF.

The rearrangement uses TRBV9 and TRBJ2-1; 10 bases agree with TRBD2. Germline trimming cut 2 bases from V and 2 bases from J; bases unmatched to any gene: 1. The germline CDR1 and CDR2 sequences are SGDLS and YYNGEE. The CDR3 extends over 15 amino acids. CDR3 nucleotides: TGTGCCAGCAGCGTGGGACTAGCGACCTACAATGAGCAGTTCTTC. Translating gives CASSVGLATYNEQFF.

The CDR3 spells CASSLLPLAGSTGELFF. DNA for the CDR3: TGTGCCAGCAGCCTACTTCCACTAGCGGGGTCCACCGGGGAGCTGTTTTTT. The chain carries TRBV7-3 and TRBJ2-2; 10 bases map to TRBD2. The CDR3 sequence is 17 residues long. From germline, CDR1 is SGHTA and CDR2 FQGTGA. The ends lost 5 bases at V and 4 bases at J; junction bases unmatched: 10.

The rearrangement joins TRBV11-3 to TRBJ1-1; unclear D gene. The germline V and J ends were trimmed by 5 bases and 1 base, with 8 bases remaining between them. The CDR3 totals 13 residues. The V gene's germline CDR1 is SGHNT and CDR2 YENEEA. CDR3 protein: CASSPYRNTEAFF. CDR3 nucleotides: TGTGCCAGCAGCCCCTATCGGAACACTGAAGCTTTCTTT.

CDR3 in DNA: TGTGCCAGCAGCGTAGGGTCAGGCTTCTCTGGAAACACCATATATTTT. Translated, it gives CASSVGSGFSGNTIYF. The V call is TRBV9, the J call TRBJ1-3; D is unclear. This CDR3 has 16 residues. The V gene's germline CDR1 is SGDLS and CDR2 YYNGEE. V lost 0 bases and J 0 bases, leaving 10 bases between the germline ends.

The CDR3 bases are TGTGCCAGCAGCTACACCGGGACAGAGAACACTGAAGCTTTCTTT. Residues: CASSYTGTENTEAFF. The V and J genes are TRBV9 and TRBJ1-1; 7 bases agree with TRBD1. Losses at the gene ends were 4 bases for V and 1 base for J; bases not matched to a gene: 7. Germline V CDR1 and CDR2: SGDLS, YYNGEE. The CDR3 runs 15 residues.

The chain combines TRBV2 with TRBJ2-5; maybe TRBD2 (5 bases). Trimming took off 8 bases at V and 3 bases at J, with 7 bases between the two ends. CDR1 is SNHLY and CDR2 is FYNNEI in the germline V gene. The CDR3 contains 11 residues. CDR3: CASGREETQYF. The CDR3 DNA reads TGTGCCAGCGGGAGAGAAGAGACCCAGTACTTC.

This chain uses TRBV10-3 with TRBJ2-2, with D uncertain. The germline gives CDR1 ENHRY, CDR2 SYGVKD. CDR3 length: 14 residues. Trimming removed 3 bases at V and 2 bases at J, with 7 bases between. The CDR3 bases are TGTGCCATCAGTGAAAACAGAAACACCGGGGAGCTGTTTTTT. This gives the protein CAISENRNTGELFF.

The CDR3 region has the DNA TGTGCCAGCAGTCCCGGGGGGGATCAGCCCCAGCATTTT. Its translation is CASSPGGDQPQHF. The V and J genes are TRBV28 and TRBJ1-5; tentative D call: TRBD1 (5 bases). Per the germline V gene, CDR1 is MDHEN and CDR2 is SYDVKM. V lost 5 bases, J lost 5 bases, and 10 bases lay in between. There are 13 residues in the CDR3.

The chain recombines TRBV5-4 with TRBJ2-1; TRBD1 is a possible D gene (6 bases). The CDR3 totals 13 residues. With 6 bases removed from V and 8 bases from J, the gap between germline ends came to 15 bases. Germline CDR1 SGHNT, CDR2 YYREEE (reference sequence). This CDR3 reads CASIEQGVDEQFF. In nucleotides, the CDR3 is TGTGCCAGCATCGAACAGGGAGTGGATGAGCAGTTCTTC.

The chain links TRBV5-4 to TRBJ1-1; D unclear. Per the germline V gene, CDR1 is SGHNT and CDR2 is YYREEE (reference sequence). V lost 0 bases and J lost 4, with 13 bases in between. The CDR3 contains 15 residues. CDR3 nucleotide sequence: TGTGCCAGCAGCTTGGCCGGCTTATCTAGCACTGAAGCTTTCTTT. It specifies CASSLAGLSSTEAFF.

The chain carries TRBV5-1 and TRBJ2-3; 10 positions agree with TRBD2. This CDR3 has 15 residues. CDR1 SGHRS and CDR2 YFSETQ come from the germline V gene. V shed 4 bases, J shed 4 bases, and the junction held 6 bases outside the gene matches. Here the CDR3 DNA reads TGCGCCAGCAGCCCGGGACTAGCGAGGGCAGATACGCAGTATTTT. Translating it yields CASSPGLARADTQYF.

The CDR3 DNA reads TGTGCTAGTGCCCTGGCTCCCCTAGCGGGAGACTTGGTCGGTGAGCAGTTCTTC. Amino acid sequence: CASALAPLAGDLVGEQFF. This sequence joins TRBV12-5 and TRBJ2-1; 10 bases fit TRBD2. This CDR3 has 18 amino acids. Germline V gene data show CDR1 as LGHNT and CDR2 as FRNRAP. V shed 7 bases, J shed 9 bases, and the junction held 21 bases outside the gene matches.

The chain joins TRBV7-8 to TRBJ2-7; 11 bases align to TRBD2. CDR3 size: 17 residues. Unmatched junction bases numbered 5, after V lost 0 bases and J lost 1 base. CDR1 is SGHVS, CDR2 FQNEAQ, per germline. The CDR3: CASSLARRLAGSYEQYF. In DNA form, the CDR3 reads TGTGCCAGCAGCTTAGCACGGAGACTAGCGGGATCCTACGAGCAGTACTTC.

V gene TRBV2 combines with J gene TRBJ1-2, with 9 bases aligning to TRBD1. The junction had 7 bases not matched to a gene; V was cut back by 5 bases and J by 9 bases. CDR1 is SNHLY and CDR2 is FYNNEI in the germline V gene. This CDR3 comprises 13 residues. CDR3 residues: CASSNGQGMSYTF. The DNA of the CDR3 is TGTGCCAGCAGTAACGGACAGGGGATGAGCTACACCTTC. The full variable domain, rest sourced from reference TRBV2 and TRBJ1-2, is EPEVTQTPSHQVTQMGQEVILRCVPISNHLYFYWYRQILGQKVEFLVSFYNNEISEKSEIFDDQFSVERPDGSNFTLKIRSTKLEDSAMYFCASSNGQGMSYTFGSGTRLTVV.

This clone was observed once. The V gene is TRBV15, the J gene TRBJ2-3; 14 bases fit TRBD2. V trimming: 1 base; J trimming: 7 bases; junction bases outside the gene matches: 10. Germline V gene lookup returns CDR1 LNHNV and CDR2 YYDKDF (reference sequence). CDR3 size: 18 residues. The CDR3 is CATSRVSGTSGSRNTQYF. In DNA, the CDR3 is TGTGCCACCAGCAGAGTTTCCGGGACTAGCGGGAGTCGGAATACGCAGTATTTT.

The V gene is TRBV4-2, the J gene TRBJ2-7; 9 bases match TRBD2. The germline gives CDR1 LGHNA, CDR2 YNFKEQ. After removal of 4 bases from V and 6 bases from J, the junction contained 7 bases not matched to a gene. The CDR3 is made up of 14 amino acids. CDR3 sequence (DNA): TGTGCCAGCAGCCCAGCGGGAGGAGGACGCGAGCAGTACTTC. Translating gives CASSPAGGGREQYF.

The V call is TRBV19, the J call TRBJ1-1, with a tentative D call TRBD1 (6 bases). The CDR3 has 14 amino acids. V lost 1 base and J lost 4, with 10 bases in between. Germline V gives CDR1 LNHDA, CDR2 SQIVND (reference sequence). CDR3 in amino acids: CASSIADSSTEAFF. CDR3 nucleotides: TGTGCCAGTAGTATAGCGGACAGCTCCACTGAAGCTTTCTTT.

The rearrangement uses TRBV6-4 and TRBJ1-2; TRBD1 might be the D (6 bases). The CDR3 extends over 13 amino acids. Germline-derived CDR1 and CDR2 are MRHNA and SNTAGT. V lost 0 bases to trimming and J lost 9 bases, with 11 bases between them. The CDR3 DNA is TGTGCCAGCAGTGACTCAGGCAGGGGTCGCTACACCTTC. Amino acids: CASSDSGRGRYTF.

The rearrangement uses TRBV27 and TRBJ1-1; D remains ambiguous. V lost 3 bases and J 4 bases, leaving 9 bases between the germline ends. Per germline, CDR1 MNHEY and CDR2 SMNVEV (reference sequence). CDR3 length equals 13 residues. As DNA, the CDR3 is TGTGCCAGCAGTTTCTCTATTCTCACTGAAGCTTTCTTT. This encodes CASSFSILTEAFF.

The gene calls are TRBV7-3 and TRBJ2-1, with a possible D match to TRBD2 (6 bases). The CDR3 has 16 residues. V was clipped by 2 bases and J by 7 bases, with 18 bases between them. From germline, CDR1 is SGHTA and CDR2 FQGTGA. The CDR3 spells CASSLGGRSGTNEQFF. The CDR3 region has the DNA TGTGCCAGCAGCTTAGGAGGGAGGAGTGGTACAAATGAGCAGTTCTTC.

The chain carries TRBV13 and TRBJ1-4, with a weak D call TRBD1 (6 bases). V lost 6 bases and J 5 bases, leaving 16 bases between the germline ends. CDR1 PRHDT and CDR2 FYEKMQ come from the germline V gene (reference sequence). This CDR3 spans 15 amino acids. DNA for the CDR3: TGTGCCAGCAGGGGGGGGGCCGGAGGCAATGAAAAACTGTTTTTT. Its translation is CASRGGAGGNEKLFF.